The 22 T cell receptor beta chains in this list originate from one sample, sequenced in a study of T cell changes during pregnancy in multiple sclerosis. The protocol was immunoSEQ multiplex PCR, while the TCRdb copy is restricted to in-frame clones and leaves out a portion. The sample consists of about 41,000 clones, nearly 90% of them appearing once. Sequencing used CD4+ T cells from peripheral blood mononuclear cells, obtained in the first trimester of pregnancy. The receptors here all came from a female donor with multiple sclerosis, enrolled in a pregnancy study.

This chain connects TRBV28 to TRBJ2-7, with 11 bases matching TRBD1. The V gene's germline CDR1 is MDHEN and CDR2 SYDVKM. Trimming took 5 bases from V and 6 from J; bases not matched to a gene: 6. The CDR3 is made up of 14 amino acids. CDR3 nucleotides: TGTGCCAGCAGTGAGCCGGGGACAGGGGGCGAGCAGTACTTC. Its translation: CASSEPGTGGEQYF.

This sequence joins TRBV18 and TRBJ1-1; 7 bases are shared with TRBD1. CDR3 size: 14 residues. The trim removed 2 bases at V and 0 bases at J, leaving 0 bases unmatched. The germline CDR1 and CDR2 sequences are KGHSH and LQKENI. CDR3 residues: CASSPTGVNTEAFF. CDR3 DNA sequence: TGTGCCAGCTCACCAACAGGGGTGAACACTGAAGCTTTCTTT.

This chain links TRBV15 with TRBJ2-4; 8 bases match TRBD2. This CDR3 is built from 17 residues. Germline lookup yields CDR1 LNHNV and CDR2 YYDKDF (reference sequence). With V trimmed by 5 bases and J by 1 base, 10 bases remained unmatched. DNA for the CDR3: TGTGCCACCAGCTACCGCGGGGGGAGGGGGGCCAAAAACATTCAGTACTTC. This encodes CATSYRGGRGAKNIQYF.

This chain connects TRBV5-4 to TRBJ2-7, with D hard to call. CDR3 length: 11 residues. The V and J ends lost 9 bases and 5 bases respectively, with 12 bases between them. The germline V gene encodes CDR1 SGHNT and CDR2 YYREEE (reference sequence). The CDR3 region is CAMQIGHEQYF. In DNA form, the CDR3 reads TGTGCCATGCAGATTGGCCACGAGCAGTACTTC. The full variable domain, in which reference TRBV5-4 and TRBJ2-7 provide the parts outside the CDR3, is ETGVTQSPTHLIKTRGQQVTLRCSSQSGHNTVSWYQQALGQGPQFIFQYYREEENGRGNFPPRFSGLQFPNYSSELNVNALELDDSALYLCAMQIGHEQYFGPGTRLTVT.

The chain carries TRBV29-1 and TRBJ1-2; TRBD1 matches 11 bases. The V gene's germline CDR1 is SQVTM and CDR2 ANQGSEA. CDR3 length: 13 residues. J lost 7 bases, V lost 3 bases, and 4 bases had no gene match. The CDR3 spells CSVDGQGAGGYTF. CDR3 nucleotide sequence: TGCAGCGTTGATGGACAGGGGGCCGGTGGCTACACCTTC.

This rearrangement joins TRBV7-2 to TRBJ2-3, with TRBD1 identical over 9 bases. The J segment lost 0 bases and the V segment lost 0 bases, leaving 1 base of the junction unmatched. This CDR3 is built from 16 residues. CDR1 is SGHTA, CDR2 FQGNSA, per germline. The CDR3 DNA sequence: TGTGCCAGCAGCTTAGCAGGGACAGGGAGCACAGATACGCAGTATTTT. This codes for CASSLAGTGSTDTQYF.

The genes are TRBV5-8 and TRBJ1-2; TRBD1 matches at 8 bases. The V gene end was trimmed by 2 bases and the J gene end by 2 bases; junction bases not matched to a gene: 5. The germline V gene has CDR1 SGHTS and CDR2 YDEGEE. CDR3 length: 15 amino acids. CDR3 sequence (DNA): TGTGCCAGCAGCTTATTTACAGGGGGGAACTATGGCTACACCTTC. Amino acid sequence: CASSLFTGGNYGYTF.

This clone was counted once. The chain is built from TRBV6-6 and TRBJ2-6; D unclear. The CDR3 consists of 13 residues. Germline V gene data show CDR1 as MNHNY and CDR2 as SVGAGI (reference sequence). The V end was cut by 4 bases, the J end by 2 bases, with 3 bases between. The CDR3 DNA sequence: TGTGCCAGCAGTTCCACTGGGGCCAACGTCCTGACTTTC. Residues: CASSSTGANVLTF.

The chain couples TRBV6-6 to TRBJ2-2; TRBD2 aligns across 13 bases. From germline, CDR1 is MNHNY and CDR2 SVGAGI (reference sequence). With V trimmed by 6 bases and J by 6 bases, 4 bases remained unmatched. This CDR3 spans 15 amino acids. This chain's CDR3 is CASSQLAGGAGELFF. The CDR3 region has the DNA TGTGCCAGCAGCCAACTAGCGGGAGGGGCCGGGGAGCTGTTTTTT.

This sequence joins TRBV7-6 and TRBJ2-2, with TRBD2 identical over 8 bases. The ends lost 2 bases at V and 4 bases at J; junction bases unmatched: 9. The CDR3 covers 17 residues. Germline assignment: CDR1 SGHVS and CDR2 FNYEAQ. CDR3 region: CASSLLTGGPATGELFF. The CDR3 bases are TGTGCCAGCAGCTTATTAACGGGAGGGCCGGCCACCGGGGAGCTGTTTTTT. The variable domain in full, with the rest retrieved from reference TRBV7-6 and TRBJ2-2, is GAGVSQSPRYKVTKRGQDVALRCDPISGHVSLYWYRQALGQGPEFLTYFNYEAQQDKSGLPNDRFSAERPEGSISTLTIQRTEQRDSAMYRCASSLLTGGPATGELFFGEGSRLTVL.

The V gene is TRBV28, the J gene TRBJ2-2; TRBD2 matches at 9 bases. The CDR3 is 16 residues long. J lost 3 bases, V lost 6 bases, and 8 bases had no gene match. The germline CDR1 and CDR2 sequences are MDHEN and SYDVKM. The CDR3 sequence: CASRPRGGEYTGELFF. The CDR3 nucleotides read TGTGCCAGCAGACCGCGGGGGGGCGAATACACCGGGGAGCTGTTTTTT. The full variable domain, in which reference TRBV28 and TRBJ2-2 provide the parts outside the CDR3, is DVKVTQSSRYLVKRTGEKVFLECVQDMDHENMFWYRQDPGLGLRLIYFSYDVKMKEKGDIPEGYSVSREKKERFSLILESASTNQTSMYLCASRPRGGEYTGELFFGEGSRLTVL.

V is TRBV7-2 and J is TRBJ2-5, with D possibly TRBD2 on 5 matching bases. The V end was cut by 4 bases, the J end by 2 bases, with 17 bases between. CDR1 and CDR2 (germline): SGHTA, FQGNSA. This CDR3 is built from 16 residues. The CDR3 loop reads CASSSRSLAAQETQYF. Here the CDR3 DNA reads TGTGCCAGCAGCTCCCGATCTCTAGCCGCACAAGAGACCCAGTACTTC.

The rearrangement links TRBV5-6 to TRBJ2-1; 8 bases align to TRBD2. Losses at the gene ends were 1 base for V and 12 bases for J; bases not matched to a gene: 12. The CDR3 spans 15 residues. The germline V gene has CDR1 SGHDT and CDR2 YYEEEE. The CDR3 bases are TGTGCCAGCAGCTTGATGGGACTAGAGGGGCTCCGGCAGTTCTTC. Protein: CASSLMGLEGLRQFF.

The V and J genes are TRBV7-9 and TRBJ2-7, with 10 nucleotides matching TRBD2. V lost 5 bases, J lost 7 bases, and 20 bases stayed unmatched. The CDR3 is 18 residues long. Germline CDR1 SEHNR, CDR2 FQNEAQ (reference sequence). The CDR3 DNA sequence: TGTGCCAGCAGCCTCTTCTCCCGGACTAGCGGTCAAAAGGGGGAGCAGTACTTC. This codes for CASSLFSRTSGQKGEQYF. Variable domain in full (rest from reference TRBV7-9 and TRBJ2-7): DTGVSQNPRHKITKRGQNVTFRCDPISEHNRLYWYRQTLGQGPEFLTYFQNEAQLEKSRLLSDRFSAERPKGSFSTLEIQRTEQGDSAMYLCASSLFSRTSGQKGEQYFGPGTRLTVT.

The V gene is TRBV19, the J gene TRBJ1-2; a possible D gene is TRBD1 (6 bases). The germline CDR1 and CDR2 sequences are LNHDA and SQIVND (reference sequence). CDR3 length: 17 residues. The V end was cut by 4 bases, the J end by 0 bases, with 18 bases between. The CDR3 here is CASSTDALQGANYGYTF. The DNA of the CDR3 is TGTGCCAGTAGTACTGACGCCCTACAGGGCGCTAACTATGGCTACACCTTC. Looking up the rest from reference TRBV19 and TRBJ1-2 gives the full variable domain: DGGITQSPKYLFRKEGQNVTLSCEQNLNHDAMYWYRQDPGQGLRLIYYSQIVNDFQKGDIAEGYSVSREKKESFPLTVTSAQKNPTAFYLCASSTDALQGANYGYTFGSGTRLTVV.

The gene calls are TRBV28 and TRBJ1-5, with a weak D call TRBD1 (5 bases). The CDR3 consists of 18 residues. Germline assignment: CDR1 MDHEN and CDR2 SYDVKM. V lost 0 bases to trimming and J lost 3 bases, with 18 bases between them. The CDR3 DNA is TGTGCCAGCAGTTTATGGAGCGGTCAGGGAGGTCTCAATCAGCCCCAGCATTTT. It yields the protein CASSLWSGQGGLNQPQHF.

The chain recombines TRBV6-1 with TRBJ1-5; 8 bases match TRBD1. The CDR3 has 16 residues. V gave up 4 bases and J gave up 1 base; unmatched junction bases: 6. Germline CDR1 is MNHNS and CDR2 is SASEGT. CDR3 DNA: TGTGCCAGCAGTGGTCAGGGGGCCCGGAGCAATCAGCCCCAGCATTTT. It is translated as CASSGQGARSNQPQHF.

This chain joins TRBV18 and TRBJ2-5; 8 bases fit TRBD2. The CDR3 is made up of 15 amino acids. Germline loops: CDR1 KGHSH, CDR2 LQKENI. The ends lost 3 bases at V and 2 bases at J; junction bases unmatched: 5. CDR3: CASSPLAGSQETQYF. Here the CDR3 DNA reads TGTGCCAGCTCACCCCTAGCGGGTTCTCAAGAGACCCAGTACTTC.

The CDR3, as DNA: TGCGCCAGCAGCTTGTTGACAGGGGGTCGGGGAGAGACCCAGTACTTC. Translating gives CASSLLTGGRGETQYF. The rearrangement links TRBV5-1 to TRBJ2-5; the match to TRBD1 covers 9 bases. Trimming at V came to 1 base and at J to 4 bases, leaving 8 bases not matched to a gene. CDR3 length: 16 amino acids. Germline CDR1 SGHRS, CDR2 YFSETQ. The variable domain in full, completed from reference TRBV5-1 and TRBJ2-5, reads KAGVTQTPRYLIKTRGQQVTLSCSPISGHRSVSWYQQTPGQGLQFLFEYFSETQRNKGNFPGRFSGRQFSNSRSEMNVSTLELGDSALYLCASSLLTGGRGETQYFGPGTRLLVL.

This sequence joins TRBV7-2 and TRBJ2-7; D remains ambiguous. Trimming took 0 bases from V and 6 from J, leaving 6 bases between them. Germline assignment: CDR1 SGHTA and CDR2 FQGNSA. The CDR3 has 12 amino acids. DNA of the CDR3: TGTGCCAGCAGCTTAGCGACGGGCGAGCAGTACTTC. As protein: CASSLATGEQYF.

CDR3 region: CASSPGSVETQYF. Here the CDR3 DNA reads TGTGCCAGCAGCCCAGGCTCCGTGGAGACCCAGTACTTC. This sequence joins TRBV7-2 and TRBJ2-5, with unresolved D. V gave up 5 bases and J gave up 5 bases, with 12 bases separating them. The CDR3 runs to 13 residues. Germline CDR1 and CDR2: SGHTA and FQGNSA.

The CDR3 coding sequence is TGTGCCAGTAGTTTCCCCGCGAACATTCAGTACTTC. It is translated as CASSFPANIQYF. The chain recombines TRBV19 with TRBJ2-4; no clear D. Germline V CDR1 and CDR2: LNHDA, SQIVND (reference sequence). Trimming cost V 5 bases and J 7 bases, with 9 bases left between them. This CDR3 is built from 12 residues.